This T cell receptor beta chain was profiled in a study of tumour-infiltrating T cells in Burkitt lymphoma. Germline loops: CDR1 LNHDA, CDR2 SQIVND (reference sequence). The germline V and J ends were trimmed by 3 bases and 2 bases, with 14 bases remaining between them. The CDR3 has 15 amino acids. Method: immunoSEQ multiplex PCR; TCRdb's copy keeps in-frame clones and lacks some. Altogether roughly 4,200 clones are present, 16% being singletons, with the ten largest covering about an eighth. The sample holds a few counts of this clone. The chain carries TRBV19 and TRBJ2-7; D not certain. The sequence came from a human donor with diffuse large B-cell lymphoma. Some clones in this sample may be carry-over from other donors' samples. Material for sequencing was tumor tissue. The CDR3 loop reads CASSILISSTYEQYF. DNA of the CDR3: TGTGCCAGTAGTATTTTGATCAGCTCGACCTACGAGCAGTACTTC.